This T cell receptor beta chain was recorded in a study of blood T cells in healthy people across ages. This clonotype was recorded at least ten times. As yet, its antigen is unknown. Per germline, CDR1 SGHRS and CDR2 YFSETQ. The CDR3 runs 13 residues. After removal of 8 bases from V and 7 bases from J, the junction contained 3 bases not matched to a gene. Study-wide results and caveats: The recorded TCR beta diversity per million T cells decreased in a roughly linear manner with age. More naive CD4+ cells and higher diversity marked long-lived donors relative to aged donors. Reliance upon unsorted PBMCs precluded definitive naive versus antigen-experienced comparison.

It was with a sample-barcoded 5' primer and a J-beta primer mix that a second PCR of about 6 to 12 cycles was run. TCRdb re-called the 5' RACE reads through MiXCR, storing one row per CDR3 protein. The repertoire holds around 620,000 distinct CDR3 sequences, with roughly 28% as singletons. The sequenced sample consisted of blood. The TCR comes from a woman between 65 and 79 years old in good health. The chain couples TRBV5-1 to TRBJ2-1, with TRBD2 matching over 13 bases. The CDR3, as DNA: TGCGCCAGTGGACTAGCGGGGGAGAATGAGCAGTTCTTC. Translating gives CASGLAGENEQFF.